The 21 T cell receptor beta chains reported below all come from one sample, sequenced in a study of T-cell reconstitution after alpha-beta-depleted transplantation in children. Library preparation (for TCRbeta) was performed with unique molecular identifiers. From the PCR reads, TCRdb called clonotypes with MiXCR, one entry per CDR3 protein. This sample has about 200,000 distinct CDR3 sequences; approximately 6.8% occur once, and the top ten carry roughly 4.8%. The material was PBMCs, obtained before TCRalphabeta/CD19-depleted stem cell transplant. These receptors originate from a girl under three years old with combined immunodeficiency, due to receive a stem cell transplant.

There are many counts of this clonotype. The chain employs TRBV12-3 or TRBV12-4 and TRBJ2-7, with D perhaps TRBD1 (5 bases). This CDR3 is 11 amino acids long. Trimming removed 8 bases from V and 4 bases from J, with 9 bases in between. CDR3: CASQGGYEQYF. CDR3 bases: TGTGCCAGCCAGGGTGGGTACGAGCAGTACTTC.

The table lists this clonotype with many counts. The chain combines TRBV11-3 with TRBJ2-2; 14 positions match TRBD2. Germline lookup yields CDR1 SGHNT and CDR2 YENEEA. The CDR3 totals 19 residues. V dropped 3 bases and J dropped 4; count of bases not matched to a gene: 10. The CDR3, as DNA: TGTGCCAGCAGCTTCTCACGACTAGCGGGAGGGCAGGGCACCGGGGAGCTGTTTTTT. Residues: CASSFSRLAGGQGTGELFF.

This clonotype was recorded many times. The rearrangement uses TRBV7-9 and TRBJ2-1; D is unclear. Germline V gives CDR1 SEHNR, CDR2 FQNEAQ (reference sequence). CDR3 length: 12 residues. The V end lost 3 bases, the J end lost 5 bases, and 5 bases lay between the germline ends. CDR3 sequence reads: CASSFSNNEQFF. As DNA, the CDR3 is TGTGCCAGCAGCTTTAGCAACAATGAGCAGTTCTTC.

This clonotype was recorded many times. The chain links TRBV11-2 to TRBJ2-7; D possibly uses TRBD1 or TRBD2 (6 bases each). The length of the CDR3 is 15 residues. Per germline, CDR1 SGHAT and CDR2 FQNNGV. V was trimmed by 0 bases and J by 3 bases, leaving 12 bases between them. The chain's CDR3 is CASSLDRGTSYEQYF. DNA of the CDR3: TGTGCCAGCAGCTTAGATCGGGGGACAAGCTACGAGCAGTACTTC.

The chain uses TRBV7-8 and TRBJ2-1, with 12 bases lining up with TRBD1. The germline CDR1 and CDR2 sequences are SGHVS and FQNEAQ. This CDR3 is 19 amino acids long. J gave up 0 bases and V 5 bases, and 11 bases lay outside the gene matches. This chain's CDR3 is CASSSPGQGAQGSYNEQFF. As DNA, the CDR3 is TGTGCCAGCAGCAGTCCGGGACAGGGGGCGCAGGGCTCCTACAATGAGCAGTTCTTC.

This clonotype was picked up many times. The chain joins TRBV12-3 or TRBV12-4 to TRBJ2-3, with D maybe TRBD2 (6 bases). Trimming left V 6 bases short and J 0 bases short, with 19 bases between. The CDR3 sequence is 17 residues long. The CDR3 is CASRGDSASGSTDTQYF. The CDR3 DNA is TGTGCCAGCAGGGGGGACTCCGCAAGCGGTAGCACAGATACGCAGTATTTT.

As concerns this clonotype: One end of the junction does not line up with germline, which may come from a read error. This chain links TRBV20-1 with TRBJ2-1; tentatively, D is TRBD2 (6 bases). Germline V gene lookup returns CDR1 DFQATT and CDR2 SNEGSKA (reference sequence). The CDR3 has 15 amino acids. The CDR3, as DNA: TGCTGTGCTCCCTGGCGGGGACTCGGTCTGGATGAGCAGTTCTTC. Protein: CCAPWRGLGLDEQFF.

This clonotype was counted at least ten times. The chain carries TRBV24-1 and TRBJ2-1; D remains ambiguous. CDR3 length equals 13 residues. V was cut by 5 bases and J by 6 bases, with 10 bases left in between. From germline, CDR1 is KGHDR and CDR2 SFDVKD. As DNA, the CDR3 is TGTGCCACCAGTGGACTCGCCATCAATGAGCAGTTCTTC. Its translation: CATSGLAINEQFF.

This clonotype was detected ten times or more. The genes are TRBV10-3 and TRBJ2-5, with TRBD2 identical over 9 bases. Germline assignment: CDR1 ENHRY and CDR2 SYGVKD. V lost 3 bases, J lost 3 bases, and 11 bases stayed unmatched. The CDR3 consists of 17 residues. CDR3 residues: CAISEGRIAGDEETQYF. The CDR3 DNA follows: TGTGCCATCAGTGAAGGGCGGATAGCGGGAGATGAAGAGACCCAGTACTTC.

CDR3 region: CASSPISRFRGNIQYF. The CDR3 DNA sequence: TGTGCCAGCAGTCCCATTTCCCGGTTTAGGGGCAACATTCAGTACTTC. This chain links TRBV27 with TRBJ2-4; maybe TRBD1 (5 bases). The germline V gene encodes CDR1 MNHEY and CDR2 SMNVEV (reference sequence). Deletions cut 5 bases from V and 7 bases from J, with 21 bases between. The CDR3 totals 16 residues.

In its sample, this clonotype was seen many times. CDR3: CSATTRTGTPYEQYF. The CDR3 DNA follows: TGCAGTGCAACTACCCGGACAGGGACACCCTACGAGCAGTACTTC. V is TRBV20-1 and J is TRBJ2-7; 8 bases align to TRBD1. The CDR3 has 15 amino acids. J was trimmed by 2 bases and V by 6 bases; bases with no gene match: 12. Germline V gene lookup returns CDR1 DFQATT and CDR2 SNEGSKA (reference sequence).

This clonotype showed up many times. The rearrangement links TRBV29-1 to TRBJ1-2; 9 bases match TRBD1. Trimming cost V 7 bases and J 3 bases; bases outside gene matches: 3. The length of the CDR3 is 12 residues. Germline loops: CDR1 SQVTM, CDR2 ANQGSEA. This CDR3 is CSADRGYYGYTF. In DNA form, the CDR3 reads TGCAGCGCGGACAGGGGATACTATGGCTACACCTTC.

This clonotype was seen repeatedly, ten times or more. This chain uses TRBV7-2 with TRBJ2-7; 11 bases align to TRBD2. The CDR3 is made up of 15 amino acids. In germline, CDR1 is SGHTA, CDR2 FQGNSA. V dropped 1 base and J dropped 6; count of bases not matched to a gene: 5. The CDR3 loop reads CASSLDSGRAAEQYF. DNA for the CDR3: TGTGCCAGCAGCTTAGATAGCGGGAGGGCCGCCGAGCAGTACTTC.

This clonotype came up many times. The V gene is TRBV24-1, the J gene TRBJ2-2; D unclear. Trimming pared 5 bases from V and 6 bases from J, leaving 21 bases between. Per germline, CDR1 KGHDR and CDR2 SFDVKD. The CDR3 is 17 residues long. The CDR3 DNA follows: TGTGCCACCAGTGCCCATGGATCGCAATCTATGGCCGGGGAGCTGTTTTTT. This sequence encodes CATSAHGSQSMAGELFF.

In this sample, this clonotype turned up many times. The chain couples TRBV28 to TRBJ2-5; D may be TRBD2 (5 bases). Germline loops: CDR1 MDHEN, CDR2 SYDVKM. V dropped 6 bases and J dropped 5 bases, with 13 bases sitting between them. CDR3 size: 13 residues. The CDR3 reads CASREGLLETQYF. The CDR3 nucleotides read TGTGCCAGCAGAGAGGGCCTGTTGGAGACCCAGTACTTC.

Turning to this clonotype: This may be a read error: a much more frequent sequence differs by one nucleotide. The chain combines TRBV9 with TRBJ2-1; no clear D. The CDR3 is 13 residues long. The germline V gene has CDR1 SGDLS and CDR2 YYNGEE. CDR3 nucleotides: TGTGCCACCAGCGTAAGATCCGGCTATACGCCGTTCTTC. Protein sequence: CATSVRSGYTPFF. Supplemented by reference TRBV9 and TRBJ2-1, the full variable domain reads DSGVTQTPKHLITATGQRVTLRCSPRSGDLSVYWYQQSLDQGLQFLIQYYNGEERAKGNILERFSAQQFPDLHSELNLSSLELGDSALYFCATSVRSGYTPFFGPGTRLTVL.

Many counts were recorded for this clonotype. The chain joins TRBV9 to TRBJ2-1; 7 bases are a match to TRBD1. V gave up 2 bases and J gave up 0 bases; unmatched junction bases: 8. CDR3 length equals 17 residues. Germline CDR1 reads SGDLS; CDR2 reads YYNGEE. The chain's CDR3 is CASSVSRRDSSYNEQFF. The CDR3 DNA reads TGTGCCAGCAGCGTCAGCAGACGGGACAGCTCCTACAATGAGCAGTTCTTC. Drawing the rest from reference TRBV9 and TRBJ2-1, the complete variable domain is DSGVTQTPKHLITATGQRVTLRCSPRSGDLSVYWYQQSLDQGLQFLIQYYNGEERAKGNILERFSAQQFPDLHSELNLSSLELGDSALYFCASSVSRRDSSYNEQFFGPGTRLTVL.

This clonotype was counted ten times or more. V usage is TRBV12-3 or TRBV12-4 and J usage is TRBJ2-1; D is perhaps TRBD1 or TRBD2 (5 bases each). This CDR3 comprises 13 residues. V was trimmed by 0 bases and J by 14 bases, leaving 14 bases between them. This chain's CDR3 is CASSLAPNRGEFF. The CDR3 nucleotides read TGTGCCAGCAGTTTAGCGCCGAACAGAGGGGAGTTCTTC.

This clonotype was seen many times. The CDR3 loop reads CASSLADDTQYF. The CDR3 nucleotides are TGCGCCAGCAGCTTGGCGGATGATACGCAGTATTTT. The rearrangement links TRBV5-1 to TRBJ2-3; D uncertain. The length of the CDR3 is 12 residues. Germline V gives CDR1 SGHRS, CDR2 YFSETQ. Deletions cut 0 bases from V and 6 bases from J, with 5 bases between.

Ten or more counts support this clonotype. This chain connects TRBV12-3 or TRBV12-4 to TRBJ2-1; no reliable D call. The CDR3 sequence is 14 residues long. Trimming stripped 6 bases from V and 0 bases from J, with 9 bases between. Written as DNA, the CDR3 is TGTGCCAGCAGAGTATTGGGCTCCTACAATGAGCAGTTCTTC. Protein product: CASRVLGSYNEQFF.

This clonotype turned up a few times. The CDR3 loop reads CASSDPPGQLAKNIQYF. Written as DNA, the CDR3 is TGTGCCAGCAGTGACCCGCCCGGACAATTAGCCAAAAACATTCAGTACTTC. The gene calls are TRBV2 and TRBJ2-4; D is perhaps TRBD1 (5 bases). The CDR3 covers 17 residues. Germline V gene data show CDR1 as SNHLY and CDR2 as FYNNEI. Deletions cut 3 bases from V and 0 bases from J, with 15 bases between. The whole variable domain, filled in from reference TRBV2 and TRBJ2-4, reads EPEVTQTPSHQVTQMGQEVILRCVPISNHLYFYWYRQILGQKVEFLVSFYNNEISEKSEIFDDQFSVERPDGSNFTLKIRSTKLEDSAMYFCASSDPPGQLAKNIQYFGAGTRLSVL.